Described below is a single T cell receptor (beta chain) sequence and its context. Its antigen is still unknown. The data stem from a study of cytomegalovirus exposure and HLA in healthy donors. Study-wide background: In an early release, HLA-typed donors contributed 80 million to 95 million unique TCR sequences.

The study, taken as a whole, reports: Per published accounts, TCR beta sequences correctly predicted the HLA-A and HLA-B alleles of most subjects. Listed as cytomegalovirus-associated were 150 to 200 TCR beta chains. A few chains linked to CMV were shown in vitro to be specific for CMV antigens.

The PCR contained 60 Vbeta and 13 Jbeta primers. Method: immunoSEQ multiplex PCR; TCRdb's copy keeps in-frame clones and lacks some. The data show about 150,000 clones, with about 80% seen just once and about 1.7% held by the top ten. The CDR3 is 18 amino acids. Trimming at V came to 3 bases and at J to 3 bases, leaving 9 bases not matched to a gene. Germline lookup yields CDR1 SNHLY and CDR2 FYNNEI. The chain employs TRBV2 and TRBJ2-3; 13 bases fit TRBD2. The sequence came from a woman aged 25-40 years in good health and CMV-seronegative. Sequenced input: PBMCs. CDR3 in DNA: TGTGCCAGCAGTGAGGGGGGACTAGCGGGGTCCGGGACAGATACGCAGTATTTT. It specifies CASSEGGLAGSGTDTQYF.